Sequencing of this T cell receptor beta chain was carried out in a study of ipilimumab plus nivolumab after autologous stem cell transplantation. This clone has just a few counts. TCRdb's copy holds only in-frame clones and misses some; the assay was immunoSEQ multiplex PCR. The table lists about 83,000 clones, under 85% of them singletons, with about 2.2% in the top ten. Trimming stripped 1 base from V and 0 bases from J, with 24 bases between. The CDR3 runs 21 residues. Germline loops: CDR1 LNHDA, CDR2 SQIVND (reference sequence). This material consisted of PBMCs, taken in a trial of ipilimumab plus nivolumab as post-transplant consolidation. The gene calls are TRBV19 and TRBJ1-4, with TRBD1 as a possible D gene (5 bases). The receptor comes from a male donor with diffuse large B-cell lymphoma. The CDR3 nucleotides are TGTGCCAGTAGTATAGGGGACTGGAACCGACAGCCGCTTTCAACTAATGAAAAACTGTTTTTT. This codes for CASSIGDWNRQPLSTNEKLFF.